Listed below are T cell receptor beta chains from one sample, sequenced in a study of siplizumab effects on memory and regulatory T cells. The method was immunoSEQ multiplex PCR; TCRdb's version includes in-frame clones alone and lacks a portion of them. The data contain 100,000 or so clones, about 95% of them seen just once; the ten biggest clones take up less than 1.5%. The sequencing sample was made of non-Treg CD4+ T cells sorted from blood. Every receptor here comes from a human donor in good health. The CDR3 runs from the conserved cysteine through the conserved F or W. The order of the fields is J gene, V gene, CDR3 length, clone size, D gene, CDR3 protein, CDR3 DNA. A D gene is named only where the DNA matches it firmly. Rows give clone size only sometimes, using once, few, many, or a class for an expanded clone.

>TRBJ2-1|TRBV29-1|13|NA|NA
CSVELDSFDEQFF
TGCAGCGTTGAATTAGACAGTTTCGATGAGCAGTTCTTC
>TRBJ2-4|TRBV19|16|NA|NA
CASSQPGALAKNIQYF
TGTGCCAGTAGCCAGCCGGGGGCTCTAGCCAAAAACATTCAGTACTTC
>TRBJ2-5|TRBV5-1|14|NA|NA
CASRVGVSKQTQYF
TGCGCCAGCAGGGTGGGAGTTAGTAAACAGACCCAGTACTTC
>TRBJ1-2|TRBV30|13|NA|NA
CAWSVNRDSTVDF
TGTGCCTGGAGTGTTAACCGGGACTCTACCGTTGACTTC
>TRBJ1-3|TRBV10-3|13|NA|NA
CAISDPGGNTIYF
TGTGCCATCAGTGACCCCGGTGGAAACACCATATATTTT
>TRBJ2-7|TRBV6-5|12|NA|NA
CASSRTSYEQYF
TGTGCCAGCAGCCGAACTAGCTACGAGCAGTACTTC
>TRBJ1-1|TRBV6-1|15|NA|NA
CASSEHATGSTEAFF
TGTGCCAGCAGTGAACATGCCACCGGGAGCACTGAAGCTTTCTTT
>TRBJ2-3|TRBV7-2|15|once|TRBD2
CASSFGGRAFDTQYF
TGTGCCAGCAGCTTCGGCGGGAGGGCCTTTGATACGCAGTATTTT
>TRBJ1-6|TRBV6-1|15|NA|NA
CASNRDNGRFSPLHF
TGTGCCAGCAATCGAGACAACGGGAGATTTTCACCCCTCCACTTT
>TRBJ2-5|TRBV5-1|13|NA|NA
CASSLVGQETQYF
TGCGCCAGCAGCTTGGTGGGGCAGGAGACCCAGTACTTC
>TRBJ1-1|TRBV7-2|13|NA|NA
CASSLVEGTEAFF
TGTGCCAGCAGCTTAGTGGAGGGCACTGAAGCTTTCTTT
>TRBJ2-2|TRBV5-1|15|few|TRBD2
CASSPGGVNTGELFF
TGCGCCAGCAGCCCCGGGGGGGTGAACACCGGGGAGCTGTTTTTT
>TRBJ2-1|TRBV2|19|NA|NA
CASSASGTRRQVSYNEQFF
TGTGCCAGCAGCGCCTCGGGGACTCGTCGCCAAGTCTCCTACAATGAGCAGTTCTTC
>TRBJ1-1|TRBV9|15|NA|TRBD1
CASSVETGGHTEAFF
TGTGCCAGCAGCGTAGAAACAGGGGGCCACACTGAAGCTTTCTTT
>TRBJ2-1|TRBV6-1|12|NA|NA
CASSETGGEQFF
TGTGCCAGCAGTGAAACAGGCGGTGAGCAGTTCTTC
>TRBJ2-7|TRBV19|13|once|TRBD1
CASSRQGIGEQYF
TGTGCCAGTAGTAGACAGGGGATCGGCGAGCAGTACTTC
>TRBJ1-2|TRBV5-8|13|NA|NA
CASHPGGVDGYTF
TGTGCCAGCCACCCGGGGGGCGTTGATGGCTACACCTTC
>TRBJ2-7|TRBV19|16|NA|TRBD1
CASSIDGGTGRWVQYF
TGTGCCAGTAGTATAGACGGCGGGACAGGGAGGTGGGTGCAGTACTTC
>TRBJ2-5|TRBV5-6|16|NA|TRBD2
CASSYRLATLQETQYF
TGTGCCAGCAGCTACCGACTAGCGACCCTCCAAGAGACCCAGTACTTC
>TRBJ2-1|TRBV5-1|16|NA|TRBD1
CASSPARTGGADEQFF
TGCGCCAGCAGCCCTGCACGGACAGGGGGCGCGGATGAGCAGTTCTTC
>TRBJ2-7|TRBV10-2|16|NA|TRBD1
CASSDRQWDSDYEQYF
TGCGCCAGCAGTGATCGTCAGTGGGACAGCGACTACGAGCAGTACTTC
>TRBJ1-2|TRBV6-1|12|NA|TRBD1
CATETGGGGYTF
TGTGCCACCGAGACAGGGGGCGGCGGCTACACCTTC
>TRBJ2-1|TRBV7-3|13|NA|NA
CASSLPPAGEQFF
TGTGCCAGCAGCTTACCCCCTGCTGGTGAGCAGTTCTTC
>TRBJ2-7|TRBV6-6|15|NA|TRBD1
CASSPGTGADYEQYF
TGTGCCAGCAGCCCCGGGACAGGGGCCGACTACGAGCAGTACTTC
>TRBJ2-1|TRBV27|14|NA|NA
CASSQGGADNEQFF
TGTGCCAGCAGTCAGGGGGGAGCGGACAATGAGCAGTTCTTC
>TRBJ1-2|TRBV11-2|15|NA|NA
CASSLGNSGVYGYTF
TGTGCCAGCAGCTTAGGGAATTCAGGGGTTTATGGCTACACCTTC
>TRBJ1-3|TRBV5-1|17|once|NA
CASKTVGGQSSGNTIYF
TGCGCCAGCAAAACGGTGGGAGGACAGAGCTCTGGAAACACCATATATTTT
>TRBJ2-5|TRBV7-8|13|NA|NA
CASRPEGWQTQYF
TGTGCCAGCAGACCCGAGGGTTGGCAGACCCAGTACTTC
>TRBJ1-2|TRBV28|15|NA|NA
CASSWGTTSNYGYTF
TGTGCCAGCAGTTGGGGGACAACTTCTAACTATGGCTACACCTTC
>TRBJ2-1|TRBV5-1|15|NA|TRBD2
CASSLALAGNNEQFF
TGCGCCAGCAGCTTGGCGCTAGCGGGGAACAATGAGCAGTTCTTC
>TRBJ1-2|TRBV25-1|15|NA|NA
CASSGALSSLGGYTF
TGTGCCAGCAGTGGGGCCCTCTCGAGCCTCGGGGGCTACACCTTC
>TRBJ2-7|TRBV11-2|14|NA|NA
CASSNAGTPTEQYF
TGTGCCAGCAGCAACGCCGGGACTCCGACCGAGCAGTACTTC
>TRBJ2-1|TRBV29-1|13|NA|NA
CSVASGSYNEQFF
TGCAGCGTTGCGAGCGGGTCCTACAATGAGCAGTTCTTC
>TRBJ2-1|TRBV7-2|18|NA|NA
CASSSTGDGTRQNNEQFF
TGTGCCAGCAGCAGTACGGGGGACGGGACTCGACAAAACAATGAGCAGTTCTTC
>TRBJ2-7|TRBV11-2|17|NA|TRBD2
CASSLLASGATTYEQYF
TGTGCCAGCAGCTTATTAGCGAGCGGGGCTACTACCTACGAGCAGTACTTC
>TRBJ2-2|TRBV28|15|NA|NA
CASSFHPRRTGELFF
TGTGCCAGCAGTTTTCATCCTCGACGTACCGGGGAGCTGTTTTTT
>TRBJ2-4|TRBV5-4|13|NA|TRBD1
CASSLQDRGLRNF
TGTGCCAGCAGCCTACAGGACAGGGGGCTACGAAACTTC
>TRBJ2-7|TRBV5-1|14|once|NA
CASSLGAVTYEQYF
TGCGCCAGCAGCTTGGGGGCAGTAACCTACGAGCAGTACTTC
>TRBJ2-5|TRBV18|14|NA|NA
CASSPPGTQETQYF
TGTGCCAGCTCACCACCGGGGACTCAAGAGACCCAGTACTTC
>TRBJ2-2|TRBV5-4|12|once|NA
CASSRDVGELFF
TGTGCCAGCAGCCGAGATGTCGGGGAGCTGTTTTTT
>TRBJ2-3|TRBV13|20|NA|TRBD2
CASSLGLRGRAGVSTDTQYF
TGTGCCAGCAGCTTAGGCCTAAGGGGAAGGGCGGGAGTCTCGACAGATACGCAGTATTTT
>TRBJ2-7|TRBV6-5|13|once|NA
CASSAIGVGEQYF
TGTGCCAGCAGTGCTATTGGGGTGGGGGAGCAGTACTTC
>TRBJ2-5|TRBV5-1|17|NA|NA
CASSSGLNANFWETQYF
TGCGCCAGCAGTTCGGGGCTCAATGCTAATTTCTGGGAGACCCAGTACTTC
>TRBJ2-2|TRBV18|18|NA|TRBD2
CASSPLTSGSRGTGELFF
TGTGCCAGCTCACCATTGACTAGCGGCTCACGGGGCACCGGGGAGCTGTTTTTT
>TRBJ2-1|TRBV12-5|20|NA|TRBD2
CASGLVLIPRTGGEYNEQFF
TGTGCTAGTGGTTTGGTATTAATACCTCGGACGGGGGGAGAATACAATGAGCAGTTCTTC
>TRBJ1-1|TRBV18|15|NA|TRBD1
CASSSDRGQVTEAFF
TGTGCCAGCTCATCCGACAGGGGGCAAGTCACTGAAGCTTTCTTT
>TRBJ1-2|TRBV5-4|15|NA|NA
CASSLGNPANYGYTF
TGTGCCAGCAGCCTGGGTAACCCAGCTAACTATGGCTACACCTTC
>TRBJ1-3|TRBV14|14|NA|NA
CASSRNPGRPTIYF
TGTGCCAGCAGCAGAAATCCGGGACGTCCGACCATATATTTT
>TRBJ1-1|TRBV2|14|NA|NA
CASSRGGGYTEAFF
TGTGCCAGCAGCCGGGGGGGCGGATACACTGAAGCTTTCTTT
>TRBJ1-2|TRBV19|13|NA|NA
CASIGARFYGYTF
TGTGCCAGTATTGGAGCCCGATTCTATGGCTACACCTTC